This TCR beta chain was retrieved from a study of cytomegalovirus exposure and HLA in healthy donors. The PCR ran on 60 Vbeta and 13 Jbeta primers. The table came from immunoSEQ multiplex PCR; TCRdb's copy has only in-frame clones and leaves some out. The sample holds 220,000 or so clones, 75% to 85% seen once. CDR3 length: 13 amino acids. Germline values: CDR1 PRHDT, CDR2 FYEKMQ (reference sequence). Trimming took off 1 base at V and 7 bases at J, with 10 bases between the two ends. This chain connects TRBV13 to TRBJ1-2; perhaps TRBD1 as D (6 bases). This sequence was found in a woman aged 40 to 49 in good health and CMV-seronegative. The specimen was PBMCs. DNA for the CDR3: TGTGCCAGCAGCTTAGACAGGGTGGGTGGCTACACCTTC. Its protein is CASSLDRVGGYTF.